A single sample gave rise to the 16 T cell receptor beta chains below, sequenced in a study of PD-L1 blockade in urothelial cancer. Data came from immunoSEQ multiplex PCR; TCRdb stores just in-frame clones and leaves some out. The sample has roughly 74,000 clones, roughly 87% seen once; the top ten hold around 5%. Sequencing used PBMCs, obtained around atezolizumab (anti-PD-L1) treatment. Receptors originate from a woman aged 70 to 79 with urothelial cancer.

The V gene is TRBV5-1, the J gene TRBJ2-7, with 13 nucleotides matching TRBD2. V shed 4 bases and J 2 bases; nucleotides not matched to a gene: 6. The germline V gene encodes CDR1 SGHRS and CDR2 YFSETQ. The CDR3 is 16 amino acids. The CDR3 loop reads CASSPGLAGVTYEQYF. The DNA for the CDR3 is TGCGCCAGCAGCCCCGGACTAGCGGGGGTAACCTACGAGCAGTACTTC. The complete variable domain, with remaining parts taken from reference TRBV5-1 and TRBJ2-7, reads KAGVTQTPRYLIKTRGQQVTLSCSPISGHRSVSWYQQTPGQGLQFLFEYFSETQRNKGNFPGRFSGRQFSNSRSEMNVSTLELGDSALYLCASSPGLAGVTYEQYFGPGTRLTVT.

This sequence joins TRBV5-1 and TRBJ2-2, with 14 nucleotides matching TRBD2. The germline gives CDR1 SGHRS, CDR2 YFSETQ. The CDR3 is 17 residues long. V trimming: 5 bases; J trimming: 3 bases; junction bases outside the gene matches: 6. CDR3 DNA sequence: TGCGCCAGCAGTTGGACTAGCGGGAGGTTGTACACCGGGGAGCTGTTTTTT. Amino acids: CASSWTSGRLYTGELFF.

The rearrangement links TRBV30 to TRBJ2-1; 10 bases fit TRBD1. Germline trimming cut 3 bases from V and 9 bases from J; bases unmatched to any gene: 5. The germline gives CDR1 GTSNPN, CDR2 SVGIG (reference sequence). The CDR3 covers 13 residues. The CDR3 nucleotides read TGTGCCTGGAGACTGACAGGGGGCCTTGAGCAGTTCTTC. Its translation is CAWRLTGGLEQFF.

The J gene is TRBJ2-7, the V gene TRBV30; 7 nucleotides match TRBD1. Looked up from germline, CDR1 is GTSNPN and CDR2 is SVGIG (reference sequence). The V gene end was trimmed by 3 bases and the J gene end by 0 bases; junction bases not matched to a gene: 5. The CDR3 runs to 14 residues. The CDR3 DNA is TGTGCCTGGAGAGCCAGGGGGAGCTCCTACGAGCAGTACTTC. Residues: CAWRARGSSYEQYF.

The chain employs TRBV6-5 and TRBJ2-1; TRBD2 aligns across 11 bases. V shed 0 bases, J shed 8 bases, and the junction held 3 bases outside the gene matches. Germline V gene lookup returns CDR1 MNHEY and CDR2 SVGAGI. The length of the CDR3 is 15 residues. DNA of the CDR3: TGTGCCAGCAGTTACTCCCTAGCGGGGGGTCATGAGCAGTTCTTC. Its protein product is CASSYSLAGGHEQFF.

This chain's CDR3 is CASSNGTSGKGKYF. CDR3 DNA sequence: TGTGCCAGCTCGAACGGGACTAGCGGGAAGGGGAAGTACTTC. The chain recombines TRBV18 with TRBJ2-7; TRBD2 matches 13 bases. CDR3 length: 14 residues. V lost 6 bases to trimming and J lost 11 bases; unmatched junction nucleotides: 10. CDR1 KGHSH and CDR2 LQKENI come from the germline V gene.

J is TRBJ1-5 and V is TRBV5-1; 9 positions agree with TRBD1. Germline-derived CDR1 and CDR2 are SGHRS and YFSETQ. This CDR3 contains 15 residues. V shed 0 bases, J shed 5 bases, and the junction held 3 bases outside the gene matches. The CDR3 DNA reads TGCGCCAGCAGCTTGGGGGGACAGGGACATCAGCCCCAGCATTTT. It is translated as CASSLGGQGHQPQHF.

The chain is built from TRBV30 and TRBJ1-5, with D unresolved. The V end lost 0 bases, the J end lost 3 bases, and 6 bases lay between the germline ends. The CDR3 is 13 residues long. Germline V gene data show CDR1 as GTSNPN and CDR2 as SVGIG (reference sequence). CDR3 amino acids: CAWSVRDNQPQHF. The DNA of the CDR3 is TGTGCCTGGAGTGTACGGGACAATCAGCCCCAGCATTTT.

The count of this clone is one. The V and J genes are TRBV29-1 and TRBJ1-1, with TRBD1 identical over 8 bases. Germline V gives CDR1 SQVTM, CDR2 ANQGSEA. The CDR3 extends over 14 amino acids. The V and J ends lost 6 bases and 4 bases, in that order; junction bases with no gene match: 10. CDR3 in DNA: TGCAGCGTCGCTCGGACAGGGACGATCACTGAAGCTTTCTTT. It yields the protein CSVARTGTITEAFF.

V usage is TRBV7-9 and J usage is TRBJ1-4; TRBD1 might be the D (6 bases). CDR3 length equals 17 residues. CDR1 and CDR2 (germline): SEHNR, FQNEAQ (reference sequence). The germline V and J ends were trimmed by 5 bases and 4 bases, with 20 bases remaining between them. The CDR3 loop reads CASSPFRGGRGNEKLFF. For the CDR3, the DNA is TGTGCCAGCAGCCCTTTCAGAGGGGGTCGAGGTAATGAAAAACTGTTTTTT.

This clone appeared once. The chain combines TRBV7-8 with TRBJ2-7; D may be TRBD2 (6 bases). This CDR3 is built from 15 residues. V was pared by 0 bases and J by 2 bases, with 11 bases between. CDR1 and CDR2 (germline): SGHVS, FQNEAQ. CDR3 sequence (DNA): TGTGCCAGCAGCTTAGCGGAGGGGACGACCTACGAGCAGTACTTC. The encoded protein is CASSLAEGTTYEQYF.

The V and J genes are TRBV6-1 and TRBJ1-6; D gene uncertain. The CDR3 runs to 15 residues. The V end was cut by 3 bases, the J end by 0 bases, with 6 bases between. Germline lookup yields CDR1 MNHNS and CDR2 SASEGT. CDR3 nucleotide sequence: TGTGCCAGCAGTGACCAGGCCTCCTATAATTCACCCCTCCACTTT. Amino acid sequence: CASSDQASYNSPLHF.

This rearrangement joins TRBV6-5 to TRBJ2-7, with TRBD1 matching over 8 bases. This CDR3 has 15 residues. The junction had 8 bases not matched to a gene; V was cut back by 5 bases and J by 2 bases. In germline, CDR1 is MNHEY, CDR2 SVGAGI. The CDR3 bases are TGTGCCAGCAGTATTAGCGACAGGGGCACCTACGAGCAGTACTTC. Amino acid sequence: CASSISDRGTYEQYF.

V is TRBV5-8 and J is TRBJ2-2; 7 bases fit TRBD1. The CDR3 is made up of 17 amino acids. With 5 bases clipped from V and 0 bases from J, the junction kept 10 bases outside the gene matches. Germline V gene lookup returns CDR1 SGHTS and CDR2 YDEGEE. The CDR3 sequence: CASRHRGSPTNTGELFF. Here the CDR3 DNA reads TGTGCCAGCAGGCACAGGGGAAGCCCCACGAACACCGGGGAGCTGTTTTTT.

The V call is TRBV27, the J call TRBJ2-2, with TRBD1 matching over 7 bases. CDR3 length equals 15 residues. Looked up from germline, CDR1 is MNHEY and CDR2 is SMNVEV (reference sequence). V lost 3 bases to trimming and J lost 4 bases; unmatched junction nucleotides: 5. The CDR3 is CASSFGTVGTGELFF. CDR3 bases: TGTGCCAGCAGTTTCGGGACAGTTGGCACCGGGGAGCTGTTTTTT.

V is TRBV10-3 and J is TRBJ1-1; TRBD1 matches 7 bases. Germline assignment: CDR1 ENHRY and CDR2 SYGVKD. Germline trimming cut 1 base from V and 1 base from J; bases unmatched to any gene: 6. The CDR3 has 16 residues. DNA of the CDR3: TGTGCCATCAGTGAGTTTCCAGGGGGAGCGAACACTGAAGCTTTCTTT. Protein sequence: CAISEFPGGANTEAFF.